This T cell receptor (beta chain) was observed in a study of blood T cell repertoires in COVID-19. In the study overall: The United States, Italy and Spain provided the acute and convalescent COVID-19 samples. From T cells, B-cell-depleted T cells, or PBMCs came the material, which was cDNA or gDNA.

This clone turned up a few times. There are 17 residues in the CDR3. Trimming pared 2 bases from V and 4 bases from J, leaving 19 bases between. The V gene's germline CDR1 is SGDLS and CDR2 YYNGEE. In the study's own analysis: Amplification of reference gene primers provided the estimated nucleated cell counts. Data came from immunoSEQ multiplex PCR; TCRdb stores just in-frame clones and leaves some out. That table gives V, J and clone size, and the DNA gave D and trimming. The sample holds roughly 90,000 clones; approximately 88% are singletons and the top ten take approximately 34%. The chain has TRBV9 and TRBJ2-1, with a weak D call TRBD2 (9 bases). The TCR comes from an elderly woman with active or convalescent COVID-19. Source material: peripheral blood. CDR3 bases: TGTGCCAGCAGCGTTACTAGCGGGCGACAGGGGTACAATGAGCAGTTCTTC. Its protein is CASSVTSGRQGYNEQFF.